This T cell receptor (beta chain) originates from a study of vaccination effects on CD4 cells after COVID-19. Notes on the study in general: The study found marked clonal contraction of infection- and vaccine-induced clones late after vaccination.

Before sequencing, viral peptide pools were used by the ViraFEST assay to expand antigen-specific CD4+ T cells. Having been cultured for ten to eleven days, the cells underwent CD4+ T cell isolation. Prior SARS-CoV-2 infection was absent in the vaccine recipients, as shown by negative nucleocapsid antibodies. Half-medium changes using IL-2 medium occurred on days 3 and 7. Germline V gene data show CDR1 as KGHSH and CDR2 as LQKENI. V lost 5 bases and J 0 bases, leaving 3 bases between the germline ends. The length of the CDR3 is 12 residues. Only in-frame clones appear in the TCRdb table, and some are missing; sequencing was by immunoSEQ multiplex PCR. The table lists fewer than 30,000 clones, 65% to 80% of them singletons. A remark on this clone: Antigen specificity is unknown.

The sequence derives from a human donor who received a COVID-19 vaccine. This sample comprised CD4+ T cells from PBMCs cultured with HCoV-NL63 spike peptides, obtained before COVID-19 vaccination. The V and J genes are TRBV18 and TRBJ2-3; D remains unclear. DNA of the CDR3: TGTGCCAGCTCAACCAGCACAGATACGCAGTATTTT. Protein product: CASSTSTDTQYF.